This TCR beta chain came from a study of T cells in Graves' hyperthyroidism and ophthalmopathy (dated by TCRdb to the late 2010s). About the full investigation: Peripheral blood was sampled at the time of initial diagnosis, prior to any treatment. The paper reports TCR Vbeta CDR3 sequencing of 135 peripheral blood samples: some 41 ophthalmopathy, fewer than 85 hyperthyroidism and about 17 progressor patients. The study also compared thyroid tissue and blood T-cell repertoires from about 6 Graves' hyperthyroidism patients. After blood sampling, hyperthyroidism patients were treated with methimazole at a starting dose of 30 mg daily, and ophthalmopathy patients were treated with high-dose intravenous methylprednisolone. To identify TCR V-J signatures that set the groups apart, the researchers used a discovery cohort of about a hundred patients, made up of roughly 40 with Graves' ophthalmopathy and some 60 with stable Graves' hyperthyroidism. Prospective prediction of ophthalmopathy was tested in an independent validation cohort of approximately 19 hyperthyroidism patients and around 16 patients who later progressed to ophthalmopathy. The approximately 98 discovery patients were randomly divided into training and test sets at a 7:3 ratio.

The germline V gene (reference sequence) supplies CDR1 MNHEY and CDR2 SMNVEV. The CDR3 has 12 amino acids, counting the end cysteine and phenylalanine. CDR3 DNA is the only sequence kept; it has 36 bases, read in frame from the first base. V was cut back by 3 bases and J by 9 bases, leaving a gap of 9 bases between them. This clonotype has a count of ten or more. Its antigen has not been determined. There are no base qualities to consult, and no much larger clone falls within one base. The hyperthyroidism patients were between 18 and 65 years old and newly diagnosed, with a disease duration of less than 2 months. Patients with uncontrolled infections, other autoimmune diseases, pregnancy or lactation were excluded. Diagnoses were established on the basis of clinical symptoms, serum thyroxine and TRAb, thyroid ultrasound, and orbital computed tomography. Blood from progressor patients was drawn when they were first diagnosed with hyperthyroidism, before any ophthalmopathy symptoms appeared. PBMCs were isolated from about 9 ml of fresh peripheral blood by Ficoll-Paque density gradient centrifugation. Progressor patients were initially diagnosed with Graves' hyperthyroidism and developed ophthalmopathy during follow-up. Trizol reagent was used to extract total RNA, and RNA quality was then checked on an Agilent 2100 Bioanalyzer.

The paper as a whole reports these results and caveats: Sample size was not statistically predetermined, and blinding of investigators to group allocation was not performed. Blood samples also contained most of the expanded thyroid clonotypes (frequency above 0.001), which suggests that blood repertoires may reflect thyroid immune responses. In validation, the model predicted progression to ophthalmopathy with approximately 69% sensitivity and approximately 74% specificity, a median of about six months before onset. In cross-validation, a model built on a 13 V-J signature told ophthalmopathy apart from stable hyperthyroidism with about 90% sensitivity and about 81% specificity, and in testing the same model reached 80%/75%.

TCR beta CDR3 regions were amplified from RNA transcripts. The first round of RT-PCR for the TCR CDR3 was performed with the HTBI primer set and the Qiagen OneStep RT-PCR kit. A second multiplex PCR round built the libraries, followed by size selection and purification. The libraries were sequenced on an Illumina HiSeq2000 using paired-end 100 bp reads. On the authors' methods: SOAPnuke was used to process the raw data, removing reads that contained adapters or uncalled bases, had a mean Phred below 15, or lacked an exact match to the constant primer or identifier. High-quality paired reads were merged using COPE v1.2.5, and each unique nucleotide sequence was defined as a clonotype. MiTCR v1.1 was used to align clonotypes to the IMGT TRBV, TRBD and TRBJ reference segments. Analysis was restricted to V-J combinations with a frequency above 0.0001, which covered roughly 99% of repertoires. The TCS score was defined as F50 (clonal expansion) divided by E x V (chaos), with BLOSUM62-based TCRdist calculated between CDR3 peptides within each V-J. Welch's t-statistics and random forest reduced roughly 530 V-J features to fewer than 15, which were used in a naive Bayes classifier (R e1071). The public reads were quality trimmed at Q25 with fastp and then assembled into clones with MiXCR by TCRdb, keeping productive beta chains. Each CDR3 protein gets just one entry, which takes the most common genes and DNA from the rows behind it. These V and J calls derive from TCRdb rather than the authors' analysis. This sample has about 580,000 distinct CDR3 sequences in its table, and about 15% of those were observed once. Jointly, the top ten make up 5% to 7% of the sample.

This TCR was sampled from a woman in her 30s with Graves' hyperthyroidism that later progressed to Graves' ophthalmopathy. Recombination linked TRBV27 to TRBJ1-5; the D segment cannot be called with confidence. The source material was blood. The CDR3 has the sequence CASSFAGGPQHF. The base sequence is TGTGCCAGCAGTTTCGCAGGAGGGCCCCAGCATTTT.